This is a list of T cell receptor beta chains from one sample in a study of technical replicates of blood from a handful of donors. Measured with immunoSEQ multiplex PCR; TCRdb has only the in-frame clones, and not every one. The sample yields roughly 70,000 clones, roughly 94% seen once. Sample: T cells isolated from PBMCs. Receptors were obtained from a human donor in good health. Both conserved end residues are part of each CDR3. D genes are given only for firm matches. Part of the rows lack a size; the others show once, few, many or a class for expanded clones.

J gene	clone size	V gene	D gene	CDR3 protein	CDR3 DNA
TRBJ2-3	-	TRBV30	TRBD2	CAWSFLAGITDTQYF	TGTGCCTGGAGCTTTTTAGCGGGTATCACAGATACGCAGTATTTT
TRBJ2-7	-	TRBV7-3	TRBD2	CASSLTSGSAYKYF	TGTGCCAGCAGCTTAACCAGCGGGAGCGCCTATAAGTACTTC
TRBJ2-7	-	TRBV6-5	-	CASSRDTAITYEQYF	TGTGCCAGCAGCAGGGACACGGCGATTACCTACGAGCAGTACTTC
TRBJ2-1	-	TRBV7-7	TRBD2	CASSLERDSNEQFF	TGTGCCAGCAGCTTGGAGCGGGATTCCAATGAGCAGTTCTTC
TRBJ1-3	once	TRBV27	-	CASSFQVSSGNTIYF	TGTGCCAGCAGTTTTCAGGTCTCCTCTGGAAACACCATATATTTT
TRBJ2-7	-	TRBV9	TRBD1	CASSVRDRGPYEQYF	TGTGCCAGCAGCGTCCGGGACAGGGGGCCCTACGAGCAGTACTTC
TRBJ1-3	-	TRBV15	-	CATSRVSTGSGNTIYF	TGTGCCACCAGCAGAGTGTCAACAGGGTCTGGAAACACCATATATTTT
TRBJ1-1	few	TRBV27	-	CASSEGGWNTEAFF	TGTGCCAGCAGTGAGGGGGGGTGGAACACTGAAGCTTTCTTT
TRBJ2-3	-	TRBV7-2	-	CASSFGGTSTDTQYF	TGTGCCAGCAGCTTTGGGGGGACGAGCACAGATACGCAGTATTTT
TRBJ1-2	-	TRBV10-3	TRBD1	CAISGTGTNYGYTF	TGTGCCATCAGTGGGACAGGGACTAACTATGGCTACACCTTC
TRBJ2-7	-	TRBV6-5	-	CASSRTVGRYEQYF	TGTGCCAGCAGTCGGACAGTAGGAAGATACGAGCAGTACTTC
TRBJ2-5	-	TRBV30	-	CAWLDLSLEETQYF	TGTGCCTGGCTGGACTTGTCCCTTGAGGAGACCCAGTACTTC
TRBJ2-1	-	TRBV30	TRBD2	CAWSVGTSAYNEQFF	TGTGCCTGGAGTGTAGGGACTAGCGCCTACAATGAGCAGTTCTTC
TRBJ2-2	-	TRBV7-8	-	CASSFPGQGRTGELFF	TGTGCCAGCAGCTTCCCCGGGCAGGGCCGGACCGGGGAGCTGTTTTTT
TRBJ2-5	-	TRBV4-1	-	CASSQDGRETQYF	TGCGCCAGCAGCCAAGATGGGAGAGAGACCCAGTACTTC
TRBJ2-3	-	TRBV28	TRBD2	CASSLGLLAERTDTQYF	TGTGCCAGCAGTTTGGGTTTACTAGCGGAACGCACAGATACGCAGTATTTT
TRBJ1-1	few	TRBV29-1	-	CSVGITSHTEAFF	TGCAGCGTTGGGATAACTAGCCATACTGAAGCTTTCTTT
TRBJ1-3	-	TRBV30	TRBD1	CAGLYRTGKGNTIYF	TGTGCCGGCCTATACCGGACAGGGAAAGGAAACACCATATATTTT
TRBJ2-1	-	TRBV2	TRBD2	CASSPHRLAGQYNEQFF	TGTGCCAGCAGCCCCCATCGACTAGCGGGCCAATACAATGAGCAGTTCTTC
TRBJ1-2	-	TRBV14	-	CASSRRQGMFQDYGYTF	TGTGCCAGCAGCCGCCGGCAGGGGATGTTTCAAGACTATGGCTACACCTTC
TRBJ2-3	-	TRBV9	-	CASSVASHSGTSTDTQYF	TGTGCCAGCAGCGTAGCCTCCCATAGCGGAACTAGCACAGATACGCAGTATTTT
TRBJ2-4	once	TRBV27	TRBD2	CASSLHSTSGRQNIQYF	TGTGCCAGCAGTTTACATTCGACTAGCGGGAGACAAAACATTCAGTACTTC
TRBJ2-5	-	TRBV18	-	CASSLKQETQYF	TGTGCCAGCTCTCTTAAACAAGAGACCCAGTACTTC
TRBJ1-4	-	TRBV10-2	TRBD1	CASSGTGANEKLFF	TGCGCCAGCAGCGGGACAGGGGCTAATGAAAAACTGTTTTTT
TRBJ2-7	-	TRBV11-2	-	CASSSLLLYEQYF	TGTGCCAGCAGCTCTCTCCTCCTTTACGAGCAGTACTTC
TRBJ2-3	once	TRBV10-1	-	CASSGEDRPQYF	TGCGCCAGCAGTGGGGAGGACAGGCCCCAGTATTTT
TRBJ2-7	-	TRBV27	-	CASSLTVSYEQYF	TGTGCCAGCAGTTTGACTGTCTCCTACGAGCAGTACTTC
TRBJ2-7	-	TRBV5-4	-	CASSSKGVRRAYEQYF	TGTGCCAGCAGCTCGAAAGGGGTCAGGAGAGCCTACGAGCAGTACTTC
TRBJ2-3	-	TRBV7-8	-	CASSLGATDTQYF	TGTGCCAGCAGCTTAGGAGCCACAGATACGCAGTATTTT
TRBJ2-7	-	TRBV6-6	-	CASSYSVPSLYEQYF	TGTGCCAGCAGTTACTCCGTCCCCTCCCTCTACGAGCAGTACTTC
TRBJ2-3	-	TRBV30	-	CAWSVQARRDTQYF	TGTGCCTGGAGTGTACAGGCCCGGCGGGATACGCAGTATTTT
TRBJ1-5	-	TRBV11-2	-	CASSLGGQVQPQHF	TGTGCCAGCAGCTTGGGGGGGCAGGTTCAGCCCCAGCATTTT
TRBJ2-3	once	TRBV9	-	CASSPDAGLDTQYF	TGTGCCAGCAGCCCTGACGCGGGATTAGATACGCAGTATTTT
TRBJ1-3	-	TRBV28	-	CASSLFGGYENTIYF	TGTGCCAGCAGTTTATTCGGAGGCTATGAAAACACCATATATTTT
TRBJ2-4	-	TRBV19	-	CASSMQGRANIQYF	TGTGCCAGTAGTATGCAGGGGCGCGCAAACATTCAGTACTTC
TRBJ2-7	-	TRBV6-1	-	CASTRIFSSYEQYF	TGTGCCAGCACCCGCATATTTAGCTCCTACGAGCAGTACTTC
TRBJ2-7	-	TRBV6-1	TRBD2	CASRDPSGSSYEQYF	TGTGCCAGCAGAGATCCTAGCGGGAGCTCCTACGAGCAGTACTTC
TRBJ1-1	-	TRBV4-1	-	CASSQSGVNTEAFF	TGCGCCAGCAGCCAGTCAGGGGTGAACACTGAAGCTTTCTTT
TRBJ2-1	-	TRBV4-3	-	CASSQTAGSEQFF	TGCGCCAGCAGCCAAACGGCGGGAAGTGAGCAGTTCTTC
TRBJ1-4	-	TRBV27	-	CASSPWLGGVGEKLFF	TGTGCCAGCAGTCCTTGGCTAGGGGGAGTCGGTGAAAAACTGTTTTTT
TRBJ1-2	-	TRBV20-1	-	CSGRPGYGYTF	TGCAGTGGCCGCCCAGGGTATGGCTACACCTTC
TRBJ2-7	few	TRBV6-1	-	CASSSITSSYEQYF	TGTGCCAGCAGCTCAATTACGAGCTCCTACGAGCAGTACTTC
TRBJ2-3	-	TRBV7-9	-	CASSLATSTDTQYF	TGTGCCAGCAGCTTAGCTACTAGCACAGATACGCAGTATTTT
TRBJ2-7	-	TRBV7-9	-	CASSLSGYEQYF	TGTGCCAGCAGCCTTAGCGGTTACGAGCAGTACTTC
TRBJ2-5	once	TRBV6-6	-	CASSYYATGKETQYF	TGTGCCAGCAGTTATTACGCTACAGGGAAAGAGACCCAGTACTTC
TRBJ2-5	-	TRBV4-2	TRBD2	CASSHAQGLAETQYF	TGTGCCAGCAGCCACGCACAAGGACTAGCTGAGACCCAGTACTTC
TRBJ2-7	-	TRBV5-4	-	CASSSKARDGEQYF	TGTGCCAGCAGCTCCAAGGCCAGGGATGGCGAGCAGTACTTC
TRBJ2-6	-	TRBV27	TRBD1	CASSSIGQGAGANVLTF	TGTGCCAGCAGTTCTATTGGACAGGGGGCTGGGGCCAACGTCCTGACTTTC
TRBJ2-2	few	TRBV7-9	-	CASSSETGELFF	TGTGCCAGCAGCTCCGAGACCGGGGAGCTGTTTTTT